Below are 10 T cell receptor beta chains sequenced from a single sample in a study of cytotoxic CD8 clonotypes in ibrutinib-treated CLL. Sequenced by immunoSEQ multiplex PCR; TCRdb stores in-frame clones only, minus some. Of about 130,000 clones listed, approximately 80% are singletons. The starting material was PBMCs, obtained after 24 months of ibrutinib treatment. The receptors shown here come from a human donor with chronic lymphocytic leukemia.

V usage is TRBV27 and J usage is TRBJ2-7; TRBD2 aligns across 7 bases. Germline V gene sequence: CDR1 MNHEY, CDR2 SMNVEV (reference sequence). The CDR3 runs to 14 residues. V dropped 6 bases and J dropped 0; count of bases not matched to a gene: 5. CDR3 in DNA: TGTGCCAGCAGCGGGACTACCGACTCCTACGAGCAGTACTTC. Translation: CASSGTTDSYEQYF.

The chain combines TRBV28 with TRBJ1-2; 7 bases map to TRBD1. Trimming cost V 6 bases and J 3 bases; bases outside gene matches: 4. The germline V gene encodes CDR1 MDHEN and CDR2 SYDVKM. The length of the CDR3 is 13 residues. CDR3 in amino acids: CASRPGGDYGYTF. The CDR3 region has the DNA TGTGCCAGCAGACCAGGGGGGGACTATGGCTACACCTTC.

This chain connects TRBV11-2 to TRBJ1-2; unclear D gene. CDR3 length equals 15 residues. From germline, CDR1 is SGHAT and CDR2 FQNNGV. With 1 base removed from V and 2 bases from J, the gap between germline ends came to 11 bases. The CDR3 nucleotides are TGTGCCAGCAGCTTAGTGGCCGAGTGGAACTATGGCTACACCTTC. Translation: CASSLVAEWNYGYTF.

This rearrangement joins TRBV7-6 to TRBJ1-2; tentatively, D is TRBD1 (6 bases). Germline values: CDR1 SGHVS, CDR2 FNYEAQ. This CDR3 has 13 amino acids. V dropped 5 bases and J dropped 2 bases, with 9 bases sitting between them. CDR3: CASSPQGNYGYTF. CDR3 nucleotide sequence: TGTGCCAGCAGCCCACAGGGCAACTATGGCTACACCTTC.

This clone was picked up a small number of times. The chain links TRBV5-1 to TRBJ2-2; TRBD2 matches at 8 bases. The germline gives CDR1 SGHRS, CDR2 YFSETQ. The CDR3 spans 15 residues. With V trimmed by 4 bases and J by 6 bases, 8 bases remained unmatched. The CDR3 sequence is CASSPGLVGAGELFF. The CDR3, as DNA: TGCGCCAGCAGCCCGGGACTAGTGGGCGCCGGGGAGCTGTTTTTT.

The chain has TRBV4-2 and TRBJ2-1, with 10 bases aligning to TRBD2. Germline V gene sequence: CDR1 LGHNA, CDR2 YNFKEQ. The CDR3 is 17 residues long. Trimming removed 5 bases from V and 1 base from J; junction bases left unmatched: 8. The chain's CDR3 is CASSSSGSALSYNEQFF. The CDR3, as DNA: TGTGCCAGCAGCTCTAGCGGGAGTGCCCTTTCCTACAATGAGCAGTTCTTC.

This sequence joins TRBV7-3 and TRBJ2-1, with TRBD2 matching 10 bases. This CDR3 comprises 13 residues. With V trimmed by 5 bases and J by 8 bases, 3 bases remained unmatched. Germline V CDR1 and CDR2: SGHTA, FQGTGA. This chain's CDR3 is CASSHGLADEQFF. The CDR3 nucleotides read TGTGCCAGCAGCCATGGACTAGCGGATGAGCAGTTCTTC.

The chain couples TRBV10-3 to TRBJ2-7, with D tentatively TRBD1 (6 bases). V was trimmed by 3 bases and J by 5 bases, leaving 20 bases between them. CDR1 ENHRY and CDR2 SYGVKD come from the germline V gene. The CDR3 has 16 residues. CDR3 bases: TGTGCCATCAGTGACATCCGGTGGCAGGGGTCCCACGAGCAGTACTTC. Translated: CAISDIRWQGSHEQYF.

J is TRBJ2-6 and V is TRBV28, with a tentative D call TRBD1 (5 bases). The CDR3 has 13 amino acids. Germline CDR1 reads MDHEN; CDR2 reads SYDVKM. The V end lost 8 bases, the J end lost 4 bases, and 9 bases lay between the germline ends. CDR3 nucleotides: TGTGCCAGCTTGACAGCCGGGGCCAACGTCCTGACTTTC. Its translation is CASLTAGANVLTF.

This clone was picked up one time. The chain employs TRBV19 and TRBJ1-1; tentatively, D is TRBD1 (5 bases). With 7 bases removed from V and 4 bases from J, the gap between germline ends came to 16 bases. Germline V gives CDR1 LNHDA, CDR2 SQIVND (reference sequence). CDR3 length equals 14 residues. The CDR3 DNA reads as TGTGCCAGTAACCCAGGGTGGGGGAGCACTGAAGCTTTCTTT. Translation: CASNPGWGSTEAFF.